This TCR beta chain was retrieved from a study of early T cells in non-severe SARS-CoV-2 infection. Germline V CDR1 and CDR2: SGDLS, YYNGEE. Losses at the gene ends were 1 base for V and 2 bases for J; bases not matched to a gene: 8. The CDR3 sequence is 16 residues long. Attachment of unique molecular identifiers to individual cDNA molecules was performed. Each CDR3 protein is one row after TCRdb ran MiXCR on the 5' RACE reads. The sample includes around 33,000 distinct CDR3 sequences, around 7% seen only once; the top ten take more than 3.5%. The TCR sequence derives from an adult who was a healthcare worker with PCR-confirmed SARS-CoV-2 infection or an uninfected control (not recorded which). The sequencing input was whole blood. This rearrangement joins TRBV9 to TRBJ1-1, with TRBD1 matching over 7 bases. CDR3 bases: TGTGCCAGCAGCGTAAGTAGAGGGGGCACTAACACTGAAGCTTTCTTT. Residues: CASSVSRGGTNTEAFF.